This T cell receptor beta chain originates from a study of blood T cells in healthy people across ages. Germline loops: CDR1 LGHNA, CDR2 YNFKEQ. Trimming removed 0 bases at V and 6 bases at J, with 18 bases between. The CDR3 contains 17 residues. Findings of the study overall: Samples with more naive T cells showed higher observed beta diversity.

Using a J-beta primer mix together with a sample-barcoded 5' primer, a second PCR was run for about 6 to 11 cycles. TCRdb passed the 5' RACE reads through MiXCR, listing each CDR3 protein once. Of roughly 2 million distinct CDR3 sequences listed, roughly 49% are singletons. Comments on this clonotype: Its cognate antigen is unknown.

The specimen sequenced was blood. This TCR was sampled from a woman aged 40 to 49 in good health. The rearrangement joins TRBV4-2 to TRBJ2-1, with D possibly being TRBD2 (7 bases). This CDR3 is CASSQDVPAGAVNEQFF. In DNA form, the CDR3 reads TGTGCCAGCAGCCAAGATGTTCCGGCGGGGGCCGTCAATGAGCAGTTCTTC.